The following is a T cell receptor beta chain sequence with its context. Healthy and HIV-negative, the adult donors had no recent acute infections or vaccinations. This entry comes from a study of shared clonotypes between healthy human individuals. Germline lookup yields CDR1 MNHNS and CDR2 SASEGT. V was pared by 5 bases and J by 5 bases, with 12 bases between. CDR3 length: 13 amino acids. Profiled with immunoSEQ multiplex PCR; TCRdb holds only in-frame clones, not every one. This table has about half a million clones, 75% to 85% appearing once. This receptor was identified in a woman aged 40 to 50 in good health. Some clones in this sample may be carry-over from other donors' samples. V is TRBV6-1 and J is TRBJ1-1; D gene unclear. Material for sequencing was PBMCs. The DNA of the CDR3 is TGTGCCAGCAGTTCAGCAGGTGCTACTGAAGCTTTCTTT. As protein: CASSSAGATEAFF.